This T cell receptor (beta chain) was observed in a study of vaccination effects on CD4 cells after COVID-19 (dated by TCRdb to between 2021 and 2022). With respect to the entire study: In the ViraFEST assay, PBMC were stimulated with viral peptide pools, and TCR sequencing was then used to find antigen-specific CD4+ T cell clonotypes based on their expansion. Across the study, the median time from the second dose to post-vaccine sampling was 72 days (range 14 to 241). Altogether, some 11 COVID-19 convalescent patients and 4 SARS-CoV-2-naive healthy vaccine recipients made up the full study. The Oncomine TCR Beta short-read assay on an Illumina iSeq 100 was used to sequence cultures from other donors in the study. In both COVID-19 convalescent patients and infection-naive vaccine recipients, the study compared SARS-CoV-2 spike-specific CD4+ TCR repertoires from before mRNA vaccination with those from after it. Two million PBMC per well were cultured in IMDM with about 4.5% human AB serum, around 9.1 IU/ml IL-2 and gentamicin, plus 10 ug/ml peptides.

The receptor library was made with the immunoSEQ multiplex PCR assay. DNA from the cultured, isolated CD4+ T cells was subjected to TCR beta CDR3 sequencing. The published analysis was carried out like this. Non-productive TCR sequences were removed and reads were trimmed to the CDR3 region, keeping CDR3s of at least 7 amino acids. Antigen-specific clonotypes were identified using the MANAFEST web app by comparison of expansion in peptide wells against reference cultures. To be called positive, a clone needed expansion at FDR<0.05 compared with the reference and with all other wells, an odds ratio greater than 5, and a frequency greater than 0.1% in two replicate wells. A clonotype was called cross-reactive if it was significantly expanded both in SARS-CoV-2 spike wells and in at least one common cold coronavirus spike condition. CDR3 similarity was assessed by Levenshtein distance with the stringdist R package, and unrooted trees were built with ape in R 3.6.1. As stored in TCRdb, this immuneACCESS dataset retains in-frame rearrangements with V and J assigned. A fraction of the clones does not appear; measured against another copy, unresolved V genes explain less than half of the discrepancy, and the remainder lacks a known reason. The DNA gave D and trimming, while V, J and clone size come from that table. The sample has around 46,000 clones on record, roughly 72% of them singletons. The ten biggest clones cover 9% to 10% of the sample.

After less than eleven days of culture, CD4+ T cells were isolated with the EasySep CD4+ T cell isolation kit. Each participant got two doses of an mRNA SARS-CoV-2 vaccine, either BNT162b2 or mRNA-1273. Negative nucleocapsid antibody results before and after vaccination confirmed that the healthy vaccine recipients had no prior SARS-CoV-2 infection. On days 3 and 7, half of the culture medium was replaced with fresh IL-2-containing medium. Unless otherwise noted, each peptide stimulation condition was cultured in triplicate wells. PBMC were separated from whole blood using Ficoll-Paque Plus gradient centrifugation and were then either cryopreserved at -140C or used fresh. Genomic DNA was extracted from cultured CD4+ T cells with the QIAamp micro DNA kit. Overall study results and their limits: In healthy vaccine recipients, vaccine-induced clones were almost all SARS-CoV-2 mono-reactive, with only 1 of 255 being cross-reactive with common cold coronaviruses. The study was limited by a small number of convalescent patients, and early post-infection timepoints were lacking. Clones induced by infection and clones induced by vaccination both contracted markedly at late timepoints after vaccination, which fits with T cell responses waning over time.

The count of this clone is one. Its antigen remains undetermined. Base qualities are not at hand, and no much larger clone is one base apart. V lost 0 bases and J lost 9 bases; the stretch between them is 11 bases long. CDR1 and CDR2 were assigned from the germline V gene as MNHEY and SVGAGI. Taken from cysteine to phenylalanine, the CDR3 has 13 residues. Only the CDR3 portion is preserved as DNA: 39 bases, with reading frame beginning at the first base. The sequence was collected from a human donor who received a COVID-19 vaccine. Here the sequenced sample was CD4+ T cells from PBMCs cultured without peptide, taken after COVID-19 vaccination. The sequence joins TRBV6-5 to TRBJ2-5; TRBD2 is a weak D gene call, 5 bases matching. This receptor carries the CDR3 CASSYSLRRPQYF. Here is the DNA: TGTGCCAGCAGTTACTCGTTACGGAGGCCCCAGTACTTC.